Presented here are 16 T cell receptor beta chains from one specimen sequenced in a study of T cell responses to AZD1222 COVID-19 vaccine. Produced via immunoSEQ multiplex PCR; TCRdb's table is partial and in-frame only. The sample holds 130,000 to 150,000 clones, about nine tenths seen once. Sequencing was performed on peripheral blood, taken on day 0 of AZD1222 vaccination. These receptors were obtained from an adult in good health.

The chain carries TRBV5-1 and TRBJ2-7; 7 bases align to TRBD1. After removal of 4 bases from V and 3 bases from J, the junction contained 7 bases not matched to a gene. Germline V gives CDR1 SGHRS, CDR2 YFSETQ. This CDR3 contains 14 residues. The CDR3: CASSKTQGNYEQYF. The CDR3 nucleotides read TGCGCCAGCAGCAAGACACAGGGGAACTACGAGCAGTACTTC.

This sequence joins TRBV4-1 and TRBJ1-1; D is uncertain. This CDR3 region has 14 residues. CDR1 and CDR2 from the germline V gene are MGHRA and YSYEKL. Trimming left V 1 base short and J 1 base short, with 7 bases between. CDR3 amino acids: CASSQGHGNTEAFF. CDR3 nucleotide sequence: TGCGCCAGCAGCCAAGGACACGGGAACACTGAAGCTTTCTTT.

The rearrangement links TRBV7-2 to TRBJ2-7, with 8 bases identical to TRBD1. This CDR3 region has 15 residues. With V trimmed by 1 base and J by 4 bases, 6 bases remained unmatched. Germline CDR1 is SGHTA and CDR2 is FQGNSA. The CDR3 reads CASSLEQGARYEQYF. CDR3 nucleotides: TGTGCCAGCAGCTTAGAGCAGGGGGCGCGGTACGAGCAGTACTTC. Full variable domain (missing parts from reference TRBV7-2 and TRBJ2-7): GAGVSQSPSNKVTEKGKDVELRCDPISGHTALYWYRQSLGQGLEFLIYFQGNSAPDKSGLPSDRFSAERTGGSVSTLTIQRTQQEDSAVYLCASSLEQGARYEQYFGPGTRLTVT.

This chain links TRBV5-5 with TRBJ1-2; a weak D match, TRBD1 (6 bases). The CDR3 is made up of 14 amino acids. V lost 5 bases to trimming and J lost 8 bases, with 19 bases between them. Germline CDR1 SGHKS, CDR2 YYEKEE (reference sequence). CDR3 nucleotides: TGTGCCAGCAGTTCAACAGGGACCAGTGAAGGCTACACCTTC. As protein: CASSSTGTSEGYTF.

CDR3: CASSQEVRAGEQFF. The CDR3 nucleotides read TGTGCCAGCAGCCAAGAGGTACGGGCCGGTGAGCAGTTCTTC. V is TRBV4-2 and J is TRBJ2-1; D gene ambiguous. The CDR3 is made up of 14 amino acids. The germline gives CDR1 LGHNA, CDR2 YNFKEQ. Trimming removed 0 bases at V and 9 bases at J, with 12 bases between.

The chain carries TRBV10-1 and TRBJ1-1, with D possibly matching TRBD1 (5 bases). Between the trimmed V and J ends, which lost 6 bases and 7 bases, there was a span of 9 bases. Germline CDR1 is WNHNN and CDR2 is SYGVQD (reference sequence). This CDR3 is built from 11 residues. The CDR3 loop reads CASRGTLEAFF. The CDR3, as DNA: TGCGCCAGCAGGGGGACTCTTGAAGCTTTCTTT.

This chain joins TRBV6-5 and TRBJ1-2, with D hard to call. Looked up from germline, CDR1 is MNHEY and CDR2 is SVGAGI. Trimming shortened V by 0 bases and J by 5 bases, and 13 bases separated the two germline ends. This CDR3 has 15 residues. CDR3 in amino acids: CASSYSVSSGYGYTF. The CDR3 bases are TGTGCCAGCAGTTACTCGGTGTCAAGTGGATATGGCTACACCTTC.

This sequence joins TRBV7-2 and TRBJ2-1; 8 nucleotides match TRBD1. This CDR3 has 16 amino acids. The V gene end was trimmed by 2 bases and the J gene end by 6 bases; junction bases not matched to a gene: 9. In germline, CDR1 is SGHTA, CDR2 FQGNSA. DNA of the CDR3: TGTGCCAGCAGCTTACTTCCGGGACAGGTTACCAATGAGCAGTTCTTC. This codes for CASSLLPGQVTNEQFF.

V and J are TRBV10-3 and TRBJ2-2; 9 bases agree with TRBD2. With V trimmed by 6 bases and J by 1 base, 6 bases remained unmatched. The CDR3 has 16 amino acids. The germline gives CDR1 ENHRY, CDR2 SYGVKD. CDR3 region: CAISLGTSLNTGELFF. CDR3 DNA sequence: TGTGCCATCAGCTTGGGGACTAGCTTGAACACCGGGGAGCTGTTTTTT.

The rearrangement uses TRBV25-1 and TRBJ1-1, with D possibly being TRBD1 (5 bases). Trimming removed 4 bases from V and 3 bases from J, with 12 bases in between. Germline lookup yields CDR1 MGHDK and CDR2 SYGVNS. This CDR3 has 14 amino acids. CDR3 in DNA: TGTGCCAGCAGTGTCAAGGGGACGCACACTGAAGCTTTCTTT. Encoded protein: CASSVKGTHTEAFF.

This clone was recorded only once. The chain couples TRBV7-9 to TRBJ1-2; unclear D gene. The V and J ends lost 3 bases and 7 bases respectively, with 9 bases between them. Looked up from germline, CDR1 is SEHNR and CDR2 is FQNEAQ (reference sequence). This CDR3 region has 12 residues. The CDR3 is CASSFNNGGYTF. CDR3 coding DNA: TGTGCCAGCAGCTTCAATAACGGTGGCTACACCTTC.

The chain employs TRBV2 and TRBJ1-2; 12 bases map to TRBD1. Germline V gene sequence: CDR1 SNHLY, CDR2 FYNNEI. There are 15 residues in the CDR3. The junction had 9 bases not matched to a gene; V was cut back by 6 bases and J by 7 bases. The CDR3 nucleotides are TGTGCCAGCAGGCAAGCCGGGACAGGGGGCAGTGGCTACACCTTC. Amino acids: CASRQAGTGGSGYTF.

The chain links TRBV19 to TRBJ2-3, with 7 bases lining up with TRBD1. This CDR3 region has 14 residues. V gave up 4 bases and J gave up 3 bases; unmatched junction bases: 4. CDR1 is LNHDA, CDR2 SQIVND, per germline (reference sequence). In nucleotides, the CDR3 is TGTGCCAGTAGTAGGGGGACAGAAACAGATACGCAGTATTTT. Protein product: CASSRGTETDTQYF.

The V gene is TRBV7-3, the J gene TRBJ2-2; TRBD2 matches 9 bases. J gave up 6 bases and V 5 bases, and 13 bases lay outside the gene matches. This CDR3 has 17 residues. Germline V lookup: CDR1 SGHTA, CDR2 FQGTGA. The CDR3 DNA reads as TGTGCCAGCAGCCCCCGGGCGGGTACTAGCGGGCCCGGGGAGCTGTTTTTT. Translation gives CASSPRAGTSGPGELFF. The full variable domain, with the rest looked up from reference TRBV7-3 and TRBJ2-2, is GAGVSQTPSNKVTEKGKYVELRCDPISGHTALYWYRQSLGQGPEFLIYFQGTGAADDSGLPNDRFFAVRPEGSVSTLKIQRTERGDSAVYLCASSPRAGTSGPGELFFGEGSRLTVL.

The V call is TRBV29-1, the J call TRBJ2-7; TRBD1 aligns across 11 bases. V gave up 7 bases and J gave up 3 bases; unmatched junction bases: 5. Looked up from germline, CDR1 is SQVTM and CDR2 is ANQGSEA. The CDR3 covers 13 residues. The CDR3 DNA is TGCAGCGCGGGACAGGGGGGGAACTACGAGCAGTACTTC. Translated, it gives CSAGQGGNYEQYF.

The genes are TRBV7-9 and TRBJ1-1; D is unclear. Germline V gene lookup returns CDR1 SEHNR and CDR2 FQNEAQ (reference sequence). V was clipped by 1 base and J by 1 base, with 7 bases between them. CDR3 length: 14 residues. The CDR3 reads CASSLVVGNTEAFF. The CDR3 DNA reads TGTGCCAGCAGCTTAGTCGTCGGGAACACTGAAGCTTTCTTT.